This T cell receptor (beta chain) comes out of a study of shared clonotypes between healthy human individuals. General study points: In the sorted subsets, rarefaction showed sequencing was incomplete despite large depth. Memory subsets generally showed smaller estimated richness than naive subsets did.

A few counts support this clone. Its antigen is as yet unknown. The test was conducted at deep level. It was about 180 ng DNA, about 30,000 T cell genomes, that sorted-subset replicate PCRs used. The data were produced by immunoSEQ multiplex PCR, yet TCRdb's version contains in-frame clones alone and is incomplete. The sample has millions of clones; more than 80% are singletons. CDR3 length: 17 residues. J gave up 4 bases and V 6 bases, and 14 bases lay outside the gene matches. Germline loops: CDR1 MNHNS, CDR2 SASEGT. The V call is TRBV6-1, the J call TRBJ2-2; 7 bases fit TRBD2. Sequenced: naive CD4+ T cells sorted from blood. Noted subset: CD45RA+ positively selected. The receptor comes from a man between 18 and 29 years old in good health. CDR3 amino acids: CASRETSGGYRTGELFF. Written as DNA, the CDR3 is TGTGCCAGCAGGGAAACCTCGGGGGGTTACCGCACCGGGGAGCTGTTTTTT.